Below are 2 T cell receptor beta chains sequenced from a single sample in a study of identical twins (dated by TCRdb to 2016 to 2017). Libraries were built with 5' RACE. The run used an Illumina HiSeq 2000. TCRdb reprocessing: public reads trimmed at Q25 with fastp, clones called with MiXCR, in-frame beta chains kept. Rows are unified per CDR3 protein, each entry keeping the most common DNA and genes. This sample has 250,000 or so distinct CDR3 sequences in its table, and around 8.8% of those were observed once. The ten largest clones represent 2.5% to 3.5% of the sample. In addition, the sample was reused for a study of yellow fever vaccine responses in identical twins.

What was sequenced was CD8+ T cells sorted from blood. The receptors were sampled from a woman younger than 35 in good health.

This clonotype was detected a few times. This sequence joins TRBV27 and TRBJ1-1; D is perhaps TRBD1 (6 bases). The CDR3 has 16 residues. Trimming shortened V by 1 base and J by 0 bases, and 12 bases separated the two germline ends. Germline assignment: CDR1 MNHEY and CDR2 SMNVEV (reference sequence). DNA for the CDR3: TGTGCCAGCAGTTTATTCTTCGGGGACATGAACACTGAAGCTTTCTTT. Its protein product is CASSLFFGDMNTEAFF.

Here the CDR3 DNA reads TGCAGCGTCCGACTCGCGAACACCGGGGAGCTGTTTTTT. It encodes CSVRLANTGELFF. The chain links TRBV29-1 to TRBJ2-2; D remains unclear. Germline CDR1 reads SQVTM; CDR2 reads ANQGSEA. This CDR3 comprises 13 residues. V was cut by 6 bases and J by 0 bases, with 8 bases left in between.